This T cell receptor beta chain was documented in a study of cytomegalovirus exposure and HLA in healthy donors. With 3 bases clipped from V and 7 bases from J, the junction kept 4 bases outside the gene matches. The CDR3 is 14 amino acids. Germline values: CDR1 LNHDA, CDR2 SQIVND (reference sequence). Study-level results: An apparent linkage of common viral pathogens to several of the most significant clusters emerged in a later analysis. TCR beta chains numbering roughly 150 were designated cytomegalovirus-associated. A likely sequencing artifact accounted for one observed cluster of highly shared sequence variants. Confirmation was obtained in vitro that a few CMV-associated chains are specific for CMV antigens.

PCR amplification relied on 60 Vbeta primers (plus 13 Jbeta primers). Sequencing used immunoSEQ multiplex PCR; TCRdb keeps in-frame clones, though not all of them. The table records tens of thousands of clones, around 80% of them present only once. Note on this clone: Its antigen remains unknown.

Sequencing input: PBMCs. This TCR was recovered from a woman in her 30s in good health and CMV-seronegative. The genes are TRBV19 and TRBJ1-5; TRBD1 matches 9 bases. The CDR3 DNA sequence: TGTGCCAGTAGTATTTACAGGGGGCCACAGCCCCAGCATTTT. Encoded protein: CASSIYRGPQPQHF. The entire variable domain, with the rest obtained from reference TRBV19 and TRBJ1-5, is as follows: DGGITQSPKYLFRKEGQNVTLSCEQNLNHDAMYWYRQDPGQGLRLIYYSQIVNDFQKGDIAEGYSVSREKKESFPLTVTSAQKNPTAFYLCASSIYRGPQPQHFGDGTRLSIL.